The clone carrying this TCR beta chain was seen a few times. The antigen is unknown. CDR3 length: 18 amino acids. V lost 2 bases and J lost 1; bases outside the gene matches: 11. The germline CDR1 and CDR2 sequences are SGHDT and YYEEEE. Peripheral blood from each donor was collected in a volume of about 10 milliliters. These data are taken from a study of blood T cells in healthy people across ages. Overall study results and limits: There were more naive CD4+ cells and higher diversity in long-lived donors than in aged donors. Total diversity from one million sequenced T cells was likely underestimated.

Using a J-beta primer mix together with a sample-barcoded 5' primer, a second PCR was run for roughly 7 to 11 cycles. Every sample produced at least 2.5 million CDR3-containing paired-end reads. TCRdb reanalysed the 5' RACE reads using MiXCR and keeps one entry per CDR3 protein. The table lists around 1,100,000 distinct CDR3 sequences, 30% to 40% of them singletons. The origin of this receptor is a man aged 18 to 29 in good health. This chain connects TRBV5-6 to TRBJ2-4; 8 positions agree with TRBD2. Sequencing was done on a sample of blood. The CDR3 sequence: CASSLDPGGAGAKNIQYF. CDR3 coding DNA: TGTGCCAGCAGCTTAGATCCGGGGGGGGCCGGGGCCAAAAACATTCAGTACTTC.